The 27 T cell receptor beta chains reported below all come from one sample, sequenced in a study of cytomegalovirus exposure and HLA in healthy donors. PCR amplification relied on 60 Vbeta primers (plus 13 Jbeta primers). The repertoire was sequenced with immunoSEQ multiplex PCR; TCRdb's copy has only in-frame clones and lacks some. The sample has 170,000 or so clones; 84% are singletons. Material for sequencing was PBMCs. All receptors derive from a girl aged 5-17 years in good health and CMV-seropositive.

The chain recombines TRBV30 with TRBJ1-6; TRBD1 aligns across 7 bases. The CDR3 totals 15 residues. V shed 0 bases, J shed 6 bases, and the junction held 5 bases outside the gene matches. Per the germline V gene, CDR1 is GTSNPN and CDR2 is SVGIG (reference sequence). The CDR3 is CAWSVGGSGNSPLHF. The CDR3 nucleotides are TGTGCCTGGAGTGTAGGGGGCTCGGGTAATTCACCCCTCCACTTT.

This clone was seen more than once but under ten times. V is TRBV11-2 and J is TRBJ1-1; maybe TRBD1 (5 bases). CDR3 size: 15 residues. Trimming took off 5 bases at V and 0 bases at J, with 13 bases between the two ends. Looked up from germline, CDR1 is SGHAT and CDR2 is FQNNGV. CDR3 residues: CASSLRQIMNTEAFF. The DNA for the CDR3 is TGTGCCAGCAGCCTCCGACAGATCATGAACACTGAAGCTTTCTTT.

This clone was counted a single time. This chain connects TRBV5-1 to TRBJ1-1; 8 bases line up with TRBD1. The CDR3 has 15 amino acids. Trimming removed 4 bases from V and 5 bases from J; junction bases left unmatched: 10. Germline CDR1 is SGHRS and CDR2 is YFSETQ. The CDR3 sequence is CASSPQTGVVTEAFF. The CDR3 DNA is TGCGCCAGCAGCCCCCAGACAGGGGTGGTGACTGAAGCTTTCTTT.

CDR3 coding DNA: TGCGCCAGCAGCTTAGTCCAGACCGGGACAGACTACGAGCAGTACTTC. Its translation: CASSLVQTGTDYEQYF. V and J are TRBV5-1 and TRBJ2-7; TRBD1 agrees at 7 bases. The CDR3 runs to 16 residues. The trim removed 2 bases at V and 3 bases at J, leaving 11 bases unmatched. Germline CDR1 SGHRS, CDR2 YFSETQ.

V gene TRBV25-1 combines with J gene TRBJ2-2, with 9 positions matching TRBD2. The trim removed 9 bases at V and 6 bases at J, leaving 8 bases unmatched. The CDR3 totals 14 residues. CDR1 is MGHDK, CDR2 SYGVNS, per germline. CDR3 in amino acids: CASDGLAGAGELFF. DNA for the CDR3: TGTGCCAGTGATGGGTTAGCGGGGGCCGGGGAGCTGTTTTTT.

The chain employs TRBV5-1 and TRBJ1-2; D call uncertain. CDR3 size: 14 residues. Trimming stripped 1 base from V and 5 bases from J, with 12 bases between. Germline values: CDR1 SGHRS, CDR2 YFSETQ. CDR3 residues: CASSLSPDMYGYTF. CDR3 nucleotide sequence: TGCGCCAGCAGCTTGTCGCCTGACATGTATGGCTACACCTTC.

The chain recombines TRBV7-2 with TRBJ1-2; D is ambiguous. Germline V CDR1 and CDR2: SGHTA, FQGNSA. CDR3 length: 12 residues. Trimming pared 2 bases from V and 6 bases from J, leaving 7 bases between. CDR3 protein: CASSLPGDGYTF. CDR3 sequence (DNA): TGTGCCAGCAGCTTACCCGGGGATGGCTACACCTTC.

This sequence joins TRBV11-3 and TRBJ2-2; 8 nucleotides align to TRBD1. After removal of 4 bases from V and 0 bases from J, the junction contained 4 bases not matched to a gene. CDR1 SGHNT and CDR2 YENEEA come from the germline V gene. This CDR3 region has 16 residues. CDR3 region: CASSSSTGANTGELFF. The CDR3 DNA is TGTGCCAGCAGCTCTTCGACAGGGGCGAACACCGGGGAGCTGTTTTTT.

The chain joins TRBV11-3 to TRBJ1-6; 9 bases are shared with TRBD1. The germline CDR1 and CDR2 sequences are SGHNT and YENEEA. CDR3 length: 16 amino acids. Trimming removed 5 bases from V and 9 bases from J; junction bases left unmatched: 11. Written as DNA, the CDR3 is TGTGCCAGCAGCCCCCGGTTACGGACAGGGGTTTCACCCCTCCACTTT. Protein sequence: CASSPRLRTGVSPLHF.

This rearrangement joins TRBV4-1 to TRBJ2-2, with TRBD1 matching 7 bases. CDR1 and CDR2 (germline): MGHRA, YSYEKL. This CDR3 is 15 amino acids long. V shed 4 bases, J shed 2 bases, and the junction held 4 bases outside the gene matches. The CDR3 DNA reads TGCGCCAGCAGCCTCCGGGACAGCAACACCGGGGAGCTGTTTTTT. This codes for CASSLRDSNTGELFF.

There are a few counts of this clone. The chain recombines TRBV5-6 with TRBJ2-7; 7 positions agree with TRBD1. V was pared by 2 bases and J by 7 bases, with 6 bases of the junction left unmatched. This CDR3 is built from 13 residues. Germline lookup yields CDR1 SGHDT and CDR2 YYEEEE. The DNA of the CDR3 is TGTGCCAGCAGCTTCGGGACAGCTGGGGAGCAGTACTTC. Encoded protein: CASSFGTAGEQYF.

The J gene is TRBJ1-1, the V gene TRBV5-6; D is uncertain. The CDR3 runs 14 residues. V was trimmed by 7 bases and J by 0 bases, leaving 13 bases between them. Germline assignment: CDR1 SGHDT and CDR2 YYEEEE. CDR3 nucleotide sequence: TGTGCCAGCTCCGGGCGGGTAATGAACACTGAAGCTTTCTTT. Its protein product is CASSGRVMNTEAFF.

CDR3 DNA: TGTGCCAGTAGGGGGGAGGTTAGGAACACTGAAGCTTTCTTT. Its translation: CASRGEVRNTEAFF. This chain uses TRBV19 with TRBJ1-1; D perhaps matches TRBD1 (5 bases). The CDR3 loop spans 14 amino acids. From germline, CDR1 is LNHDA and CDR2 SQIVND (reference sequence). With 6 bases removed from V and 1 base from J, the gap between germline ends came to 12 bases. Filled out from reference TRBV19 and TRBJ1-1, the complete variable domain reads DGGITQSPKYLFRKEGQNVTLSCEQNLNHDAMYWYRQDPGQGLRLIYYSQIVNDFQKGDIAEGYSVSREKKESFPLTVTSAQKNPTAFYLCASRGEVRNTEAFFGQGTRLTVV.

The J gene is TRBJ2-5, the V gene TRBV9; 7 positions agree with TRBD2. In germline, CDR1 is SGDLS, CDR2 YYNGEE. V dropped 3 bases and J dropped 5; count of bases not matched to a gene: 10. The CDR3 totals 15 residues. CDR3 protein: CASSDASGGRETQYF. CDR3 sequence (DNA): TGTGCCAGCAGCGATGCTAGCGGTGGGAGGGAGACCCAGTACTTC.

V and J are TRBV5-1 and TRBJ1-2; TRBD1 is a possible D gene (6 bases). Deletions cut 4 bases from V and 1 base from J, with 11 bases between. The CDR3 totals 14 residues. From germline, CDR1 is SGHRS and CDR2 YFSETQ. The CDR3 DNA is TGCGCCAGCAGCGCCGGACAGAGTAACTATGGCTACACCTTC. Translated, it gives CASSAGQSNYGYTF.

This clone was detected only once. This sample also contains other DNA sequences that code for the same CDR3. The gene calls are TRBV19 and TRBJ1-1, with unresolved D. In germline, CDR1 is LNHDA, CDR2 SQIVND (reference sequence). The V gene lost 3 bases and the J gene lost 4 bases, with 12 bases spanning the gap. This CDR3 has 14 amino acids. CDR3 in amino acids: CASSIGVRGTEAFF. The CDR3 coding sequence is TGTGCCAGTAGTATTGGGGTGCGGGGCACTGAAGCTTTCTTT. The whole variable domain, remainder taken from reference TRBV19 and TRBJ1-1, is DGGITQSPKYLFRKEGQNVTLSCEQNLNHDAMYWYRQDPGQGLRLIYYSQIVNDFQKGDIAEGYSVSREKKESFPLTVTSAQKNPTAFYLCASSIGVRGTEAFFGQGTRLTVV.

This chain links TRBV29-1 with TRBJ1-1, with 9 bases aligning to TRBD1. V lost 8 bases and J lost 5; bases outside the gene matches: 12. Germline CDR1 SQVTM, CDR2 ANQGSEA. The CDR3 runs to 14 residues. The CDR3 DNA sequence: TGCAGCTATGCCGGGACAGGGTTTCATACTGAAGCTTTCTTT. Its protein product is CSYAGTGFHTEAFF. Full variable domain (rest looked up from reference TRBV29-1 and TRBJ1-1): SAVISQKPSRDICQRGTSLTIQCQVDSQVTMMFWYRQQPGQSLTLIATANQGSEATYESGFVIDKFPISRPNLTFSTLTVSNMSPEDSSIYLCSYAGTGFHTEAFFGQGTRLTVV.

The chain has TRBV5-8 and TRBJ1-2; TRBD1 matches 9 bases. V lost 5 bases and J lost 2; bases outside the gene matches: 4. Germline loops: CDR1 SGHTS, CDR2 YDEGEE. This CDR3 contains 14 residues. CDR3 protein: CASSWTGDNYGYTF. CDR3 in DNA: TGTGCCAGCAGTTGGACAGGGGACAACTATGGCTACACCTTC.

The J gene is TRBJ1-3, the V gene TRBV7-8, with TRBD1 as a possible D gene (6 bases). V gave up 5 bases and J gave up 4 bases, with 9 bases separating them. Looked up from germline, CDR1 is SGHVS and CDR2 is FQNEAQ. This CDR3 has 13 amino acids. The CDR3 DNA sequence: TGTGCCAGCAGCCCCAGGGGCGGAAACACCATATATTTT. Its protein is CASSPRGGNTIYF.

V and J are TRBV19 and TRBJ2-1, with D unresolved. CDR3 length equals 14 residues. Germline V lookup: CDR1 LNHDA, CDR2 SQIVND (reference sequence). V was cut by 1 base and J by 3 bases, with 7 bases left in between. CDR3 residues: CASSIAGDYNEQFF. CDR3 coding DNA: TGTGCCAGTAGTATAGCAGGTGACTACAATGAGCAGTTCTTC.

The rearrangement joins TRBV6-5 to TRBJ1-2, with 7 bases that match TRBD1. Germline CDR1 reads MNHEY; CDR2 reads SVGAGI. V dropped 5 bases and J dropped 2; count of bases not matched to a gene: 5. CDR3 length: 14 amino acids. The CDR3 DNA reads TGTGCCAGCAGTCCCGGACAGGACAACTATGGCTACACCTTC. Protein product: CASSPGQDNYGYTF.

The chain couples TRBV5-8 to TRBJ2-3; 8 bases fit TRBD1. CDR1 and CDR2 from the germline V gene are SGHTS and YDEGEE. V shed 0 bases and J 5 bases; nucleotides not matched to a gene: 8. The CDR3 is 16 amino acids. The CDR3 spells CASSLATDRVKDTQYF. DNA for the CDR3: TGTGCCAGCAGCTTGGCCACGGACAGGGTTAAAGATACGCAGTATTTT.

The chain uses TRBV19 and TRBJ1-5; a weak D match, TRBD1 (5 bases). Trimming took 0 bases from V and 3 from J, leaving 9 bases between them. The germline V gene encodes CDR1 LNHDA and CDR2 SQIVND (reference sequence). The CDR3 consists of 15 residues. CDR3 residues: CASSIDRGYNQPQHF. In nucleotides, the CDR3 is TGTGCCAGTAGTATAGATCGGGGGTACAATCAGCCCCAGCATTTT.

This clone occurred a few times. The chain links TRBV29-1 to TRBJ1-1; D not certain. Germline V gene sequence: CDR1 SQVTM, CDR2 ANQGSEA. V lost 3 bases and J 5 bases, leaving 7 bases between the germline ends. The CDR3 extends over 11 amino acids. DNA of the CDR3: TGCAGCGTTGAGTTTCGGACTGAAGCTTTCTTT. Translated: CSVEFRTEAFF.

CDR3 residues: CASSIASGDYNEQFF. CDR3 in DNA: TGTGCCAGTAGTATTGCTAGCGGTGACTACAATGAGCAGTTCTTC. This sequence joins TRBV19 and TRBJ2-1; TRBD2 aligns across 7 bases. The ends lost 3 bases at V and 3 bases at J; junction bases unmatched: 5. Per germline, CDR1 LNHDA and CDR2 SQIVND (reference sequence). The CDR3 is 15 residues long.

V gene TRBV7-6 combines with J gene TRBJ1-5; D perhaps matches TRBD1 (5 bases). Germline loops: CDR1 SGHVS, CDR2 FNYEAQ. Trimming shortened V by 2 bases and J by 2 bases, and 13 bases separated the two germline ends. This CDR3 spans 16 amino acids. DNA of the CDR3: TGTGCCAGCAGCTTAAAGCCGGAGGGACGCAATCAGCCCCAGCATTTT. Its protein product is CASSLKPEGRNQPQHF.

The chain has TRBV5-1 and TRBJ2-1, with TRBD1 identical over 9 bases. Germline V lookup: CDR1 SGHRS, CDR2 YFSETQ. J was trimmed by 7 bases and V by 6 bases; bases with no gene match: 11. The CDR3 has 15 residues. Written as DNA, the CDR3 is TGCGCCAGCACCGACAGGGGGGGGACATCTAATGAGCAGTTCTTC. Translated: CASTDRGGTSNEQFF.